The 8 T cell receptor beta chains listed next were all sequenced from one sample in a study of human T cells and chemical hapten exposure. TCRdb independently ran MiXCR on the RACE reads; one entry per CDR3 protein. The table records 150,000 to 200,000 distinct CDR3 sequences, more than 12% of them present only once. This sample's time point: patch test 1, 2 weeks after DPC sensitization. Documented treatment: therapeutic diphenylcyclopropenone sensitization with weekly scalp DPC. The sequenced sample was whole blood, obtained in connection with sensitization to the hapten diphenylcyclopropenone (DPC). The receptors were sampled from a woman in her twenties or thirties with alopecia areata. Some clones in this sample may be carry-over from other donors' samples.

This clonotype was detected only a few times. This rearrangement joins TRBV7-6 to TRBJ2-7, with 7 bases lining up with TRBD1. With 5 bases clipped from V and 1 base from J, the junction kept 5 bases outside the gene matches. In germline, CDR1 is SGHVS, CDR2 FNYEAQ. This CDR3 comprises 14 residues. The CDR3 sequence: CASSLRDSSYEQYF. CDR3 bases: TGTGCCAGCAGCCTCCGGGACAGTTCCTACGAGCAGTACTTC.

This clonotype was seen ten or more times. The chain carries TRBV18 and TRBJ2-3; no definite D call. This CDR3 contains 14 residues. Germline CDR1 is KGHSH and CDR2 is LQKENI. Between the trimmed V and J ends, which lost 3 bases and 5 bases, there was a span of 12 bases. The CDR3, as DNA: TGTGCCAGCTCACCCTCTAACGTTGGAGATACGCAGTATTTT. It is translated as CASSPSNVGDTQYF.

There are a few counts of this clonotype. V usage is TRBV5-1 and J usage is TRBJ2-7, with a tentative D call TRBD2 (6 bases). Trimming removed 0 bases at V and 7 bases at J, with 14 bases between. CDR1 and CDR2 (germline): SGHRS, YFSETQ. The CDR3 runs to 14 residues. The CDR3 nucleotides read TGCGCCAGCAGCTTGGGGAGGGGAATAGATGAGCAGTACTTC. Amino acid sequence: CASSLGRGIDEQYF.

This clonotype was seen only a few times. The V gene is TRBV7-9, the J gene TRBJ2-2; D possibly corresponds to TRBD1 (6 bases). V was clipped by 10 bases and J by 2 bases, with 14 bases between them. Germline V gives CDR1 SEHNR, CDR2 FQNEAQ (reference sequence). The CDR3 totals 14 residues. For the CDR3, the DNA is TGTGCCACGGACCGGGACACCAACACCGGGGAGCTGTTTTTT. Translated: CATDRDTNTGELFF.

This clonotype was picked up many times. CDR3 amino acids: CASSLFSDYGYTF. The CDR3 DNA reads TGTGCCAGCAGTTTATTCTCCGACTATGGCTACACCTTC. The chain couples TRBV28 to TRBJ1-2; D uncertain. This CDR3 is 13 amino acids long. Germline V lookup: CDR1 MDHEN, CDR2 SYDVKM. Deletions cut 1 base from V and 3 bases from J, with 6 bases between.

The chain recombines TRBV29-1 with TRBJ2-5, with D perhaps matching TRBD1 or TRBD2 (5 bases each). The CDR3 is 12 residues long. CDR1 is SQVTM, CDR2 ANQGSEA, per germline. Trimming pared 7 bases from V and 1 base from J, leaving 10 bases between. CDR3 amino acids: CSASGTQETQYF. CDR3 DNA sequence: TGCAGCGCATCCGGGACCCAAGAGACCCAGTACTTC.

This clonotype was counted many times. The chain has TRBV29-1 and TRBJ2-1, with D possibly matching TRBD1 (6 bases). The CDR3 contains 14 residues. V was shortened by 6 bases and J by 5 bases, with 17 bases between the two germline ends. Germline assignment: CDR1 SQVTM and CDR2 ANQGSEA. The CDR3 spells CSVGAGFVDNEQFF. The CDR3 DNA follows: TGCAGCGTGGGGGCAGGGTTCGTGGACAATGAGCAGTTCTTC.

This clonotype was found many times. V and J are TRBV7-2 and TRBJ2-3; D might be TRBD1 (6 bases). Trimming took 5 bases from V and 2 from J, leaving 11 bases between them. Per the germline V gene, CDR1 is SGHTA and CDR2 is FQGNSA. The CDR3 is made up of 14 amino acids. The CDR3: CASSLNRATDTQYF. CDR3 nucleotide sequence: TGTGCCAGCAGCCTGAACAGGGCCACAGATACGCAGTATTTT.